This entry lists 29 T cell receptor beta chains sequenced from one sample in a study of Tregs in tolerant kidney transplant recipients. Assay: immunoSEQ multiplex PCR; the TCRdb copy retains only in-frame clones and omits some. This sample has about 100,000 clones, with approximately 94% found just once. Recipients received nonmyeloablative bone marrow transplants from related graft donors, with transient mixed chimerism. The material was CD4+ T cells from blood (PBMCs), obtained 12 months after the transplant. The receptors were sampled from a human patient who received a combined kidney and bone marrow transplant. Some T cells may be the graft donor's.

This clone was recorded once. V is TRBV28 and J is TRBJ1-4; the match to TRBD1 covers 7 bases. The CDR3 loop spans 16 amino acids. The junction had 9 bases not matched to a gene; V was cut back by 2 bases and J by 6 bases. Germline V gives CDR1 MDHEN, CDR2 SYDVKM. The CDR3 protein is CASSLGPGGLYEKLFF. The CDR3 nucleotides are TGTGCCAGCAGTTTAGGCCCAGGGGGGTTATATGAAAAACTGTTTTTT.

The V gene is TRBV7-2, the J gene TRBJ1-4, with 7 bases identical to TRBD1. This CDR3 spans 14 amino acids. Trimming cost V 5 bases and J 2 bases; bases outside gene matches: 2. Germline V gene lookup returns CDR1 SGHTA and CDR2 FQGNSA. CDR3 loop: CASSRQGTNEKLFF. In DNA, the CDR3 is TGTGCCAGCAGCCGACAGGGCACTAATGAAAAACTGTTTTTT.

The gene calls are TRBV27 and TRBJ2-7; weak D call: TRBD1 (6 bases). V lost 2 bases and J 1 base, leaving 6 bases between the germline ends. The CDR3 has 13 amino acids. The germline V gene has CDR1 MNHEY and CDR2 SMNVEV (reference sequence). The CDR3, as DNA: TGTGCCAGCAGTTTAGGACAGTCCTACGAGCAGTACTTC. Translated, it gives CASSLGQSYEQYF.

The chain joins TRBV5-1 to TRBJ1-4; D possibly corresponds to TRBD1 (6 bases). CDR3 size: 14 residues. The germline CDR1 and CDR2 sequences are SGHRS and YFSETQ. Trimming left V 4 bases short and J 8 bases short, with 15 bases between. Here the CDR3 reads CASSINRAEEKLFF. DNA for the CDR3: TGCGCCAGCAGCATTAACAGGGCTGAGGAAAAACTGTTTTTT.

The chain links TRBV7-3 to TRBJ2-2; 9 bases match TRBD1. V shed 5 bases, J shed 3 bases, and the junction held 7 bases outside the gene matches. The germline V gene has CDR1 SGHTA and CDR2 FQGTGA. This CDR3 is 16 amino acids long. The CDR3 DNA sequence: TGTGCCAGCAGCCCACAGGGGGCGATGTACACCGGGGAGCTGTTTTTT. Its protein is CASSPQGAMYTGELFF.

This sequence joins TRBV5-6 and TRBJ2-1; D gene uncertain. Germline CDR1 SGHDT, CDR2 YYEEEE. The CDR3 has 11 residues. Deletions cut 4 bases from V and 9 bases from J, with 8 bases between. This CDR3 is CASSRLIEQFF. DNA of the CDR3: TGTGCCAGCAGCCGACTGATTGAGCAGTTCTTC.

This chain joins TRBV7-9 and TRBJ2-7; 9 bases align to TRBD1. The CDR3 spans 14 residues. Germline V gene sequence: CDR1 SEHNR, CDR2 FQNEAQ (reference sequence). Trimming took 5 bases from V and 4 from J; bases not matched to a gene: 6. The CDR3 protein is CASSLQGALYEQYF. The CDR3 nucleotides are TGTGCCAGCAGCCTACAGGGGGCTTTGTACGAGCAGTACTTC.

The CDR3 nucleotides are TGTGCCAGCAGTTACTCGCGTCAGGGTCTATATGGCTACACCTTC. Its translation is CASSYSRQGLYGYTF. The chain links TRBV6-5 to TRBJ1-2; a possible D gene is TRBD1 (5 bases). Trimming took 0 bases from V and 5 from J, leaving 13 bases between them. The germline gives CDR1 MNHEY, CDR2 SVGAGI. This CDR3 contains 15 residues.

In nucleotides, the CDR3 is TGTGCCAGCAGCCCACAGGGGGCCACTGAAGCTTTCTTT. Translation: CASSPQGATEAFF. The genes are TRBV11-3 and TRBJ1-1; 9 bases are a match to TRBD1. V was pared by 5 bases and J by 4 bases, with 2 bases of the junction left unmatched. In germline, CDR1 is SGHNT, CDR2 YENEEA. The CDR3 is 13 residues long.

The V call is TRBV7-8, the J call TRBJ2-5; D is undetermined. The V end lost 7 bases, the J end lost 3 bases, and 18 bases lay between the germline ends. Germline loops: CDR1 SGHVS, CDR2 FQNEAQ. The CDR3 covers 15 residues. The CDR3 DNA sequence: TGTGCCAGCACCTTCCCTAGAAGTGCGGAAGAGACCCAGTACTTC. It encodes CASTFPRSAEETQYF.

This chain uses TRBV11-3 with TRBJ2-1, with no clear D. Germline V gene lookup returns CDR1 SGHNT and CDR2 YENEEA. CDR3 size: 13 residues. The V gene lost 3 bases and the J gene lost 6 bases, with 9 bases spanning the gap. CDR3: CASSFPYSNEQFF. The CDR3 nucleotides read TGTGCCAGCAGCTTCCCCTATTCCAATGAGCAGTTCTTC.

This rearrangement joins TRBV28 to TRBJ2-7; 11 bases line up with TRBD1. Trimming took 6 bases from V and 7 from J; bases not matched to a gene: 11. CDR1 is MDHEN, CDR2 SYDVKM, per germline. There are 15 residues in the CDR3. CDR3: CASRWIGQGAWEQYF. As DNA, the CDR3 is TGTGCCAGCAGGTGGATCGGACAGGGGGCTTGGGAGCAGTACTTC.

The chain combines TRBV28 with TRBJ1-1; D call uncertain. Germline CDR1 and CDR2: MDHEN and SYDVKM. The V end was cut by 5 bases, the J end by 11 bases, with 18 bases between. The CDR3 is made up of 13 amino acids. In nucleotides, the CDR3 is TGTGCCAGCAGTCCCGGAGCCATTTATGGGGCTTTCTTT. Amino acids: CASSPGAIYGAFF. Drawing the rest from reference TRBV28 and TRBJ1-1, the complete variable domain is DVKVTQSSRYLVKRTGEKVFLECVQDMDHENMFWYRQDPGLGLRLIYFSYDVKMKEKGDIPEGYSVSREKKERFSLILESASTNQTSMYLCASSPGAIYGAFFGQGTRLTVV.

This clone was detected only once. This chain joins TRBV30 and TRBJ2-5; a weak D match, TRBD2 (5 bases). Per the germline V gene, CDR1 is GTSNPN and CDR2 is SVGIG (reference sequence). V dropped 1 base and J dropped 5 bases, with 5 bases sitting between them. CDR3 length equals 11 residues. CDR3 in amino acids: CAWSGGETQYF. The CDR3 region has the DNA TGTGCCTGGAGTGGCGGGGAGACCCAGTACTTC.

The chain couples TRBV21-1 to TRBJ2-3; no check of the table's D call, TRBD2, against the DNA was made. TRBV21-1 is shown as a pseudogene. The CDR3 has 16 amino acids. In DNA, the CDR3 is TGTGCCAGCAGCCGCCCTACTAGCGACAACACAGATACGCAGTATTTT. Protein product: CASSRPTSDNTDTQYF.

With respect to this clone: Other DNA variants within this sample encode the same CDR3. The V gene is TRBV19, the J gene TRBJ2-3; 10 positions agree with TRBD1. The V gene's germline CDR1 is LNHDA and CDR2 SQIVND (reference sequence). Trimming at V came to 4 bases and at J to 3 bases, leaving 1 base not matched to a gene. This CDR3 is 14 amino acids long. The CDR3 sequence is CASSRTGGTDTQYF. The CDR3, as DNA: TGTGCCAGTAGTAGGACAGGGGGAACAGATACGCAGTATTTT.

This clone was counted a few times. V is TRBV6-6 and J is TRBJ1-3; TRBD1 is a possible D gene (6 bases). Trimming pared 4 bases from V and 2 bases from J, leaving 9 bases between. From germline, CDR1 is MNHNY and CDR2 SVGAGI (reference sequence). The CDR3 consists of 14 residues. CDR3 nucleotides: TGTGCCAGCAGTTTGGGGGCCGCTGGAAACACCATATATTTT. Its protein is CASSLGAAGNTIYF.

The chain couples TRBV7-3 to TRBJ1-5, with a possible D match to TRBD1 (5 bases). The V gene's germline CDR1 is SGHTA and CDR2 FQGTGA. Between the trimmed V and J ends, which lost 2 bases and 7 bases, there was a span of 12 bases. The CDR3 extends over 14 amino acids. CDR3 region: CASSLGGGQQPQHF. The DNA for the CDR3 is TGTGCCAGCAGCTTAGGGGGGGGTCAACAGCCCCAGCATTTT.

The chain joins TRBV30 to TRBJ1-2, with a weak D call TRBD1 (5 bases). The ends were cut back, 5 bases at V and 8 bases at J, with 15 bases in the middle. The germline CDR1 and CDR2 sequences are GTSNPN and SVGIG (reference sequence). CDR3 length equals 12 residues. CDR3 amino acids: CAWGAGVGGYTF. The CDR3 DNA reads as TGTGCCTGGGGGGCGGGGGTGGGAGGCTACACCTTC. Full variable domain (missing parts from reference TRBV30 and TRBJ1-2): SQTIHQWPATLVQPVGSPLSLECTVEGTSNPNLYWYRQAAGRGLQLLFYSVGIGQISSEVPQNLSASRPQDRQFILSSKKLLLSDSGFYLCAWGAGVGGYTFGSGTRLTVV.

The chain has TRBV9 and TRBJ2-1; TRBD2 matches at 12 bases. Trimming took 3 bases from V and 5 from J; bases not matched to a gene: 3. The germline V gene encodes CDR1 SGDLS and CDR2 YYNGEE. The CDR3 loop spans 15 amino acids. This chain's CDR3 is CASSASGGVDNEQFF. As DNA, the CDR3 is TGTGCCAGCAGCGCTAGCGGGGGGGTCGACAATGAGCAGTTCTTC.

The chain has TRBV30 and TRBJ2-5, with 7 bases fitting TRBD1. The DNA end favors TRBJ2-7, so the J call may be wrong. The CDR3 loop spans 15 amino acids. Germline CDR1 and CDR2: GTSNPN and SVGIG (reference sequence). The CDR3 is CAWSARQGFSYEQYF. The CDR3 DNA is TGTGCCTGGAGTGCGCGACAGGGATTCTCCTACGAGCAGTACTTC.

The rearrangement links TRBV18 to TRBJ1-2; no definite D call. Trimming took off 0 bases at V and 4 bases at J, with 6 bases between the two ends. Germline CDR1 KGHSH, CDR2 LQKENI. This CDR3 spans 13 amino acids. The CDR3 here is CASSPPSSYGYTF. DNA for the CDR3: TGTGCCAGCTCACCACCGTCCTCCTATGGCTACACCTTC. Based on the CDR3 plus reference TRBV18 and TRBJ1-2, the full variable domain is NAGVMQNPRHLVRRRGQEARLRCSPMKGHSHVYWYRQLPEEGLKFMVYLQKENIIDESGMPKERFSAEFPKEGPSILRIQQVVRGDSAAYFCASSPPSSYGYTFGSGTRLTVV.

The gene calls are TRBV9 and TRBJ1-1; 7 bases are shared with TRBD1. Germline CDR1 is SGDLS and CDR2 is YYNGEE. This CDR3 has 15 residues. V lost 3 bases, J lost 0 bases, and 5 bases stayed unmatched. CDR3: CASSAGQALNTEAFF. CDR3 nucleotides: TGTGCCAGCAGCGCAGGACAGGCCTTGAACACTGAAGCTTTCTTT. The variable domain in full, with the rest retrieved from reference TRBV9 and TRBJ1-1, is DSGVTQTPKHLITATGQRVTLRCSPRSGDLSVYWYQQSLDQGLQFLIQYYNGEERAKGNILERFSAQQFPDLHSELNLSSLELGDSALYFCASSAGQALNTEAFFGQGTRLTVV.

This chain uses TRBV6-1 with TRBJ1-2; a possible D gene is TRBD1 (5 bases). There are 19 residues in the CDR3. Germline values: CDR1 MNHNS, CDR2 SASEGT. V lost 2 bases and J 7 bases, leaving 29 bases between the germline ends. The CDR3 coding sequence is TGTGCCAGCAGTGAATGGGGGTGGCCAAAACCCGGGACTCATGGTGGCTACACCTTC. Its protein product is CASSEWGWPKPGTHGGYTF.

CDR3 loop: CASSVEASSSTDTQYF. For the CDR3, the DNA is TGTGCCAGCAGCGTAGAGGCTAGCAGCAGCACAGATACGCAGTATTTT. This chain uses TRBV9 with TRBJ2-3; the D gene is possibly TRBD2 (5 bases). CDR1 is SGDLS and CDR2 is YYNGEE in the germline V gene. V was clipped by 0 bases and J by 0 bases, with 11 bases between them. The CDR3 length is 16 residues.

The V call is TRBV10-3, the J call TRBJ2-1; D unresolved. Germline assignment: CDR1 ENHRY and CDR2 SYGVKD. The CDR3 length is 15 residues. Trimming took 10 bases from V and 1 from J, leaving 17 bases between them. Here the CDR3 DNA reads TGTGCCACACAGAGTATGTATACTTCCTACAATGAGCAGTTCTTC. This gives the protein CATQSMYTSYNEQFF.

This sequence joins TRBV5-1 and TRBJ2-3; 9 nucleotides line up with TRBD2. CDR1 is SGHRS and CDR2 is YFSETQ in the germline V gene. V shed 2 bases and J 2 bases; nucleotides not matched to a gene: 3. The CDR3 sequence is 15 residues long. The CDR3, as DNA: TGCGCCAGCAGCTTACAGCGGGGGGCCACAGATACGCAGTATTTT. It specifies CASSLQRGATDTQYF. Full variable domain (remainder filled in from reference TRBV5-1 and TRBJ2-3): KAGVTQTPRYLIKTRGQQVTLSCSPISGHRSVSWYQQTPGQGLQFLFEYFSETQRNKGNFPGRFSGRQFSNSRSEMNVSTLELGDSALYLCASSLQRGATDTQYFGPGTRLTVL.

J is TRBJ2-5 and V is TRBV5-1; 8 bases line up with TRBD2. The V gene end was trimmed by 4 bases and the J gene end by 3 bases; junction bases not matched to a gene: 8. There are 15 residues in the CDR3. Germline V gene sequence: CDR1 SGHRS, CDR2 YFSETQ. The CDR3 bases are TGCGCCAGCAGCATCGGGGGGGCACAGAAAGAGACCCAGTACTTC. Translation: CASSIGGAQKETQYF.

The genes are TRBV5-1 and TRBJ1-2; no reliable D call. V shed 0 bases and J shed 6 bases, with 12 bases lying between them. Per the germline V gene, CDR1 is SGHRS and CDR2 is YFSETQ. The CDR3 is 14 residues long. This CDR3 is CASSLGRRGDGYTF. DNA for the CDR3: TGCGCCAGCAGCTTGGGCAGAAGAGGCGATGGCTACACCTTC.